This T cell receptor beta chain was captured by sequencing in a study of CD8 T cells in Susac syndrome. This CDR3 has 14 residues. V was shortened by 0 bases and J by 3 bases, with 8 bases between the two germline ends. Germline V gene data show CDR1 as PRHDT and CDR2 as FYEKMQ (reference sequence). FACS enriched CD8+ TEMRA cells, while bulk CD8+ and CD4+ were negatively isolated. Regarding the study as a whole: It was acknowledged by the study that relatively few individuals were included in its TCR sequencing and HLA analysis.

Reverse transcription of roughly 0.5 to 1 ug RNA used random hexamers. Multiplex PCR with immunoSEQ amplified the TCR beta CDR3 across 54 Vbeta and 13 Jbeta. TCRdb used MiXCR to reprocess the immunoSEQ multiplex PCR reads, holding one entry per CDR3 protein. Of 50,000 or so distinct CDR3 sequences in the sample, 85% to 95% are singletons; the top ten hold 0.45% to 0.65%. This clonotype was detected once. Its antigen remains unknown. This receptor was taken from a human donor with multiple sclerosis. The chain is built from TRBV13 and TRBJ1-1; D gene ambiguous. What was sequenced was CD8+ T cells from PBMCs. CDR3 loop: CASSLGLEDTEAFF. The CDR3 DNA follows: TGTGCCAGCAGCTTAGGCCTGGAGGACACTGAAGCTTTCTTT. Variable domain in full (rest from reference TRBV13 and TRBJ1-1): AAGVIQSPRHLIKEKRETATLKCYPIPRHDTVYWYQQGPGQDPQFLISFYEKMQSDKGSIPDRFSAQQFSDYHSELNMSSLELGDSALYFCASSLGLEDTEAFFGQGTRLTVV.